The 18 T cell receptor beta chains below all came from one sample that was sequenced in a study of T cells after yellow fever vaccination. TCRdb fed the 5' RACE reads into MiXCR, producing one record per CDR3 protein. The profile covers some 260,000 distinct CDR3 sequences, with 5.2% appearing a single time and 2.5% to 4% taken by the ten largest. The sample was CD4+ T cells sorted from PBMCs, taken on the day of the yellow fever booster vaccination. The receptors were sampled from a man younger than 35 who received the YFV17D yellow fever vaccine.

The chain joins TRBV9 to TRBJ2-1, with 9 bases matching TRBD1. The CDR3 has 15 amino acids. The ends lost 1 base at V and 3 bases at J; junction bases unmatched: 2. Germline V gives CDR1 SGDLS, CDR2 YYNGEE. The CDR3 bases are TGTGCCAGCAGCGTACTGGGACAGGGCTACAATGAGCAGTTCTTC. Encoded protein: CASSVLGQGYNEQFF. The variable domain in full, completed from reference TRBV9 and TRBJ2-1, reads DSGVTQTPKHLITATGQRVTLRCSPRSGDLSVYWYQQSLDQGLQFLIQYYNGEERAKGNILERFSAQQFPDLHSELNLSSLELGDSALYFCASSVLGQGYNEQFFGPGTRLTVL.

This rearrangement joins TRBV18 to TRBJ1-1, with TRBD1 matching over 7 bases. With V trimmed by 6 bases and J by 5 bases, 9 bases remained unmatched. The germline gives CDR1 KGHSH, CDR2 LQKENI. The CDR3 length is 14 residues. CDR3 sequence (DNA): TGTGCCAGCTCTCAGAGGGGGCAGGGGACTGAAGCTTTCTTT. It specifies CASSQRGQGTEAFF.

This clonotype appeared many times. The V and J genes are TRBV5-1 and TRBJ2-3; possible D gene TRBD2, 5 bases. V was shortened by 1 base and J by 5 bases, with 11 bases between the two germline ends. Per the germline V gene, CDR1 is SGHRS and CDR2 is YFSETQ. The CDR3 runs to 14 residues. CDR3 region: CASSLMVGRDTQYF. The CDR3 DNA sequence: TGCGCCAGCAGCTTGATGGTGGGGAGAGATACGCAGTATTTT.

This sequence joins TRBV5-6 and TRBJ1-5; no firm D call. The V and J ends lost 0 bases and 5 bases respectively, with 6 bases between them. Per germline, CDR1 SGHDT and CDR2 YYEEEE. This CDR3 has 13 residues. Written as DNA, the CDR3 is TGTGCCAGCAGCTTGGGGCTACATCAGCCCCAGCATTTT. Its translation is CASSLGLHQPQHF.

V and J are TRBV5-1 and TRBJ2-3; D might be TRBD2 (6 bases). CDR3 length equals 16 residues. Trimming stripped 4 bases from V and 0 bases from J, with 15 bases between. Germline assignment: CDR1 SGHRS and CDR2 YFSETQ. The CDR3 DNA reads TGCGCCAGCAGCGGCTTGCGGGGAACTAGCACAGATACGCAGTATTTT. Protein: CASSGLRGTSTDTQYF.

The CDR3 DNA reads TGTGCCAGCAGTTTGTCAACCACGCGGGATGGATTTCCTCATCAGCCCCAGCATTTT. Translating it yields CASSLSTTRDGFPHQPQHF. This chain links TRBV28 with TRBJ1-5; D call uncertain. CDR3 length equals 19 residues. The ends were cut back, 3 bases at V and 5 bases at J, with 26 bases in the middle. Germline lookup yields CDR1 MDHEN and CDR2 SYDVKM. The variable domain in full, completed from reference TRBV28 and TRBJ1-5, reads DVKVTQSSRYLVKRTGEKVFLECVQDMDHENMFWYRQDPGLGLRLIYFSYDVKMKEKGDIPEGYSVSREKKERFSLILESASTNQTSMYLCASSLSTTRDGFPHQPQHFGDGTRLSIL.

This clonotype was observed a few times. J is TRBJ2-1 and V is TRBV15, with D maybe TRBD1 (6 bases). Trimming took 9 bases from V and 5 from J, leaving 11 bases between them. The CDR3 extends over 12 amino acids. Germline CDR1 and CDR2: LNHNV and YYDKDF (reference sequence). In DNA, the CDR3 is TGTGCCACGAAAGGACAGAACAATGAGCAGTTCTTC. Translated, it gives CATKGQNNEQFF.

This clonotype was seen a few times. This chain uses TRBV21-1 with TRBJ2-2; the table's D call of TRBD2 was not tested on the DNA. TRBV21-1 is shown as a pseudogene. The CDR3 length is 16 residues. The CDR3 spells CASSHTRLMNTGELFF. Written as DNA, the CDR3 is TGTGCCAGCAGCCACACTAGGCTAATGAACACCGGGGAGCTGTTTTTT.

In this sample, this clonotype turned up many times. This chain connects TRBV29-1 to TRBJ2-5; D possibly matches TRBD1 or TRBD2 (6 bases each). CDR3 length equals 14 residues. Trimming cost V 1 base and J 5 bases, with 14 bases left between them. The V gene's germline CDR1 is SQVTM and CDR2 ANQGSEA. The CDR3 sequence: CSVEGLGGLETQYF. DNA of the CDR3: TGCAGCGTTGAAGGGTTAGGGGGGCTGGAGACCCAGTACTTC. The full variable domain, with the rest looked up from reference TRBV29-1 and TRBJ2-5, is SAVISQKPSRDICQRGTSLTIQCQVDSQVTMMFWYRQQPGQSLTLIATANQGSEATYESGFVIDKFPISRPNLTFSTLTVSNMSPEDSSIYLCSVEGLGGLETQYFGPGTRLLVL.

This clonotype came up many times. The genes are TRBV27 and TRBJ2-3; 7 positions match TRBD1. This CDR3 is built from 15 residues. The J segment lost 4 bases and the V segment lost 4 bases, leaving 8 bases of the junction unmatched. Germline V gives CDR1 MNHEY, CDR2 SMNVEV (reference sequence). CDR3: CASSSPFDRADTQYF. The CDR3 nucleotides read TGTGCCAGCAGTTCTCCGTTCGACAGGGCAGATACGCAGTATTTT.

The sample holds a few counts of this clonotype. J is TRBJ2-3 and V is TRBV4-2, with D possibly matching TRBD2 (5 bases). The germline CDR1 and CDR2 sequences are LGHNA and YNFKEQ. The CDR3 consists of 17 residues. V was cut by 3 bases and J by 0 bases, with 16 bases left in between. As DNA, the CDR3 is TGTGCCAGCAGCCATGAACGACACGGGATTAGCACAGATACGCAGTATTTT. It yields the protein CASSHERHGISTDTQYF.

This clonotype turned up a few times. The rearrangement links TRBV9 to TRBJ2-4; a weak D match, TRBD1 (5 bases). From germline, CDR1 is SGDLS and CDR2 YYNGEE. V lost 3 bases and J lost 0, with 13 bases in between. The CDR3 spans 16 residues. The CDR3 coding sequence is TGTGCCAGCAGCGGAGGATTGGGGCTAGCCAAAAACATTCAGTACTTC. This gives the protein CASSGGLGLAKNIQYF.

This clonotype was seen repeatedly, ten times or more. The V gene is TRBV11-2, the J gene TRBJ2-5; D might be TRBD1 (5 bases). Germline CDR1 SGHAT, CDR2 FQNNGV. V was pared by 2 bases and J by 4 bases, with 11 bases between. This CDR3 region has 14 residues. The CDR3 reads CASSLSGQGETQYF. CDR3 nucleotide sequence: TGTGCCAGCAGCTTATCCGGTCAGGGAGAGACCCAGTACTTC.

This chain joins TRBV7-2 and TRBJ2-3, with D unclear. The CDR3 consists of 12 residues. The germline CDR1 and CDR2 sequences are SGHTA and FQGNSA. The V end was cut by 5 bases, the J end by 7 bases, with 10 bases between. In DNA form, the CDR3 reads TGTGCCAGCAGCCCCTTCAAGCATACGCAGTATTTT. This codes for CASSPFKHTQYF.

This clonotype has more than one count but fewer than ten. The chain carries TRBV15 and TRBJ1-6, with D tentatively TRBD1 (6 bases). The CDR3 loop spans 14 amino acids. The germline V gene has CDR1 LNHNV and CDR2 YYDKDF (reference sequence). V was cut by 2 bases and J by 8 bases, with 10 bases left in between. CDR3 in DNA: TGTGCCACCAGCAGAACATCAGGGGATTCACCCCTCCACTTT. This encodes CATSRTSGDSPLHF.

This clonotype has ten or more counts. The CDR3 DNA is TGTGCCAGCACCCCCCATGACACCGGGGAGCTGTTTTTT. Translated: CASTPHDTGELFF. The V and J genes are TRBV28 and TRBJ2-2; no firm D call. The germline V and J ends were trimmed by 7 bases and 3 bases, with 9 bases remaining between them. Per the germline V gene, CDR1 is MDHEN and CDR2 is SYDVKM. The CDR3 contains 13 residues.

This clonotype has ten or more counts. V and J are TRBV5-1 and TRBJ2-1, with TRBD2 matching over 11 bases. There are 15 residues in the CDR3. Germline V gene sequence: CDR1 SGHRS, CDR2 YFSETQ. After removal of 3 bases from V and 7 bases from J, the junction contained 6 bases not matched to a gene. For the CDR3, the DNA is TGCGCCAGCAGCTATAGCGGGGGGGCCTCGAATGAGCAGTTCTTC. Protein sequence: CASSYSGGASNEQFF.

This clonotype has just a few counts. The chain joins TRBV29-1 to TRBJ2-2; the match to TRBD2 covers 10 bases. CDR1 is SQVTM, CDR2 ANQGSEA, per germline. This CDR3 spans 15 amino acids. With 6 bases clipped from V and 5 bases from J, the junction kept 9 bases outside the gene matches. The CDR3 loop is CSVGLAATFTGELFF. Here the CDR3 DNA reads TGCAGCGTAGGACTAGCGGCCACCTTTACCGGGGAGCTGTTTTTT.